Listed below are T cell receptor beta chains from one sample, sequenced in a study of blood T cell repertoires in COVID-19. Data came from immunoSEQ multiplex PCR; TCRdb stores just in-frame clones and leaves some out. The profile shows 85,000 to 130,000 clones, 71% of them singletons. Sequenced: peripheral blood. The origin of the receptors is a human donor with acute or convalescent COVID-19. The donor label of this sample is uncertain. The CDR3 runs from the conserved cysteine through the conserved F or W. Fields, in order: J gene, D gene, V gene, clone size, CDR3 DNA, CDR3 protein. D genes are given only for firm matches. Clone size appears in some rows only: once, few, many, or a class for an expanded clone.

TRBJ1-5,.,TRBV6-6,.,TGTGCCAGCAGAGTACAGGGCGGCCAGCCCCAGCATTTT,CASRVQGGQPQHF
TRBJ1-3,.,TRBV28,.,TGTGCCAGCAGCCTAGCAGGGGCTGGAAACACCATATATTTT,CASSLAGAGNTIYF
TRBJ1-2,TRBD1,TRBV28,.,TGTGCCAGCCGTCAGGGGGCGCCTGGCTACACCTTC,CASRQGAPGYTF
TRBJ2-3,.,TRBV24-1,.,TGTGCCACCAGTGCAGGCGCTAGCACAGATACGCAGTATTTT,CATSAGASTDTQYF
TRBJ2-2,TRBD2,TRBV27,.,TGTGCCAGCAGTTTTACGTACAGCGGGGGGTTTAGCGGGGAGCTGTTTTTT,CASSFTYSGGFSGELFF
TRBJ1-1,.,TRBV19,.,TGTGCCAGTAGCGCCCTCTGGACACGGAGTCTTTGGGTGAACACTGAAGCTTTCTTT,CASSALWTRSLWVNTEAFF
TRBJ2-3,.,TRBV11-2,.,TGTGCCAGCAGCTTATCAGGAGGATCTAGCACAGATACGCAGTATTTT,CASSLSGGSSTDTQYF
TRBJ1-2,.,TRBV9,once,TGTGCCAGCAGCGGAGACAGGACTCCTAACTATGGCTACACCTTC,CASSGDRTPNYGYTF
TRBJ2-5,TRBD2,TRBV4-1,.,TGCGCCAGCAGCCCCGGCGGACTAGCGGGGGGGCAGCATGAGACCCAGTACTTC,CASSPGGLAGGQHETQYF
TRBJ1-6,.,TRBV18,few,TGTGCCAGCTCACCACAAGTGGGGGCGGAATCACCCCTCCACTTT,CASSPQVGAESPLHF
TRBJ2-4,.,TRBV27,.,TGTGCCAGCAGTTTAAGGGGGTACGAACTAGCCAAAAACATTCAGTACTTC,CASSLRGYELAKNIQYF
TRBJ2-3,TRBD1,TRBV24-1,.,TGTGCCACCAGCCCGGGACAGGGGCCCACAGATACGCAGTATTTT,CATSPGQGPTDTQYF
TRBJ1-2,TRBD1,TRBV9,.,TGTGCCAGCAGCGTAGGCACCAGGGGGCTTTACTGCACCTTC,CASSVGTRGLYCTF
TRBJ2-1,.,TRBV6-6,.,TGTGCCAGCAGTTACTCGAGACAGTGGTACAATGAGCAGTTCTTC,CASSYSRQWYNEQFF
TRBJ1-2,TRBD1,TRBV5-1,.,TGCGCCAGCAGCTCGGAGGCAGGGGGTGACTATGGCTACACCTTC,CASSSEAGGDYGYTF
TRBJ1-6,TRBD1,TRBV28,.,TGTGCCAGCAGTTTATGGGACAGGGCACCCCTCCACTTT,CASSLWDRAPLHF
TRBJ1-4,TRBD1,TRBV2,.,TGTGCCAGCACCAGGGACAGGGAGGGTGAAAAACTGTTTTTT,CASTRDREGEKLFF
TRBJ2-1,.,TRBV5-8,.,TGTGCCAGCAGCCAGGGCTATAGCTCCTACAATGAGCAGTTCTTC,CASSQGYSSYNEQFF
TRBJ2-3,TRBD2,TRBV27,.,TGTGCCAGCAGTCTGGGACTAGCGGGGTATACGCAGTATTTT,CASSLGLAGYTQYF
TRBJ1-3,TRBD1,TRBV5-1,once,TGCGCCAGCAGCTTACAGGGGGGCTCTGGAAACACCATATATTTT,CASSLQGGSGNTIYF
TRBJ2-5,TRBD2,TRBV23-1,.,TGCGCCAGCAGTCAAACTGGGACTAGCGGGGATGAGACCCAGTACTTC,CASSQTGTSGDETQYF
TRBJ1-2,TRBD1,TRBV9,few,TGTGCCAGCAGCGCACGGGGAGGGACAGGGGAAGGCTACACCTTC,CASSARGGTGEGYTF
TRBJ1-1,TRBD1,TRBV7-9,.,TGTGCCAGCAGCCTCCGGGACAGGGATCTAGACACTGAAGCTTTCTTT,CASSLRDRDLDTEAFF
TRBJ1-1,.,TRBV2,.,TGTGCCAGCAGTGTAGGGGAGGTCACTGAAGCTTTCTTT,CASSVGEVTEAFF
TRBJ2-2,TRBD2,TRBV30,.,TGTGCCTGGAGTGGCGGGAGGGTCGCCGGGGAGCTGTTTTTT,CAWSGGRVAGELFF
TRBJ2-1,.,TRBV18,.,TGTGCCAGCTCACCACCCTCGGTAAATGAGCAGTTCTTC,CASSPPSVNEQFF
TRBJ1-1,TRBD1,TRBV2,once,TGTGCCAGCAGTGGAACGAGGACAGGGGTTTTCTCGAACACTGAAGCTTTCTTT,CASSGTRTGVFSNTEAFF
TRBJ1-3,.,TRBV6-5,few,TGTGCCAGCTCCCCACAATTTGGAAACACCATATATTTT,CASSPQFGNTIYF
TRBJ1-2,.,TRBV6-5,once,TGTGCCAGCAGCCGCCCGGGGGGGTCGAACTATGGCTACACCTTC,CASSRPGGSNYGYTF
TRBJ2-2,.,TRBV24-1,.,TGTGCCACCAGTCGACTGGCAGGGGAGCTGTTTTTT,CATSRLAGELFF
TRBJ2-5,TRBD1,TRBV12-3/TRBV12-4,few,TGTGCCAGCATGGACAGGGTGTTGGAGACCCAGTACTTC,CASMDRVLETQYF
TRBJ2-7,TRBD1,TRBV30,.,TGTGCCTGGACTGACAGGGGTGGCCACGAGCAGTACTTC,CAWTDRGGHEQYF
TRBJ1-5,TRBD1,TRBV30,many,TGTGCCTGGAGTGGACAGGGAGGCCAGCCCCAGCATTTT,CAWSGQGGQPQHF
TRBJ1-6,.,TRBV27,.,TGTGCCAGCAGCCCCCTAGGGGCTTATTCACCCCTCCACTTT,CASSPLGAYSPLHF
TRBJ1-1,.,TRBV10-3,.,TGTGCCATCAGTGAGTCTCAGGGATGGACTGAAGCTTTCTTT,CAISESQGWTEAFF
TRBJ2-5,TRBD2,TRBV18,.,TGTGCCAGCTCACCACCGGCGGGGGGGCCTGGAGAGACCCAGTACTTC,CASSPPAGGPGETQYF
TRBJ1-1,.,TRBV2,once,TGTGCCAGCACCAAGGGGGGGGCGAGCACTGAAGCTTTCTTT,CASTKGGASTEAFF
TRBJ1-4,TRBD1,TRBV19,.,TGTGCCAGTAGTCCTGGGACAGGGTCGGGTGAAAAACTGTTTTTT,CASSPGTGSGEKLFF
TRBJ2-7,.,TRBV3-1/TRBV3-2,few,TGTGCCAGCAGCCAAGGCAGGGGCTACGAGCAGTACTTC,CASSQGRGYEQYF
TRBJ2-3,TRBD2,TRBV9,once,TGTGCTAGCAGCGTAGGGCTAGCGGGGGATTCGTTGGCAGATACGCAGTATTTT,CASSVGLAGDSLADTQYF
TRBJ2-5,.,TRBV7-7,.,TGTGCCAGCACCTTCTTATGGGGCAAAGAGACCCAGTACTTC,CASTFLWGKETQYF
TRBJ1-1,.,TRBV29-1,.,TGCAGCGCACGGCGGGGGGGAAGGACTGAAGCTTTCTTT,CSARRGGRTEAFF
TRBJ2-5,.,TRBV5-8,.,TGTGCCAGCAGCTGGGTGGGGGGAGCGAAGAGGGAGACCCAGTACTTC,CASSWVGGAKRETQYF
TRBJ2-2,.,TRBV18,.,TGTGCCAGCTCACCCCTGATCGGGCAGGGAACCACCGGGGAGCTGTTTTTT,CASSPLIGQGTTGELFF
TRBJ1-2,.,TRBV6-5,.,TGTGCCAGCAGCCAGGGGCATGGCTACACCTTC,CASSQGHGYTF